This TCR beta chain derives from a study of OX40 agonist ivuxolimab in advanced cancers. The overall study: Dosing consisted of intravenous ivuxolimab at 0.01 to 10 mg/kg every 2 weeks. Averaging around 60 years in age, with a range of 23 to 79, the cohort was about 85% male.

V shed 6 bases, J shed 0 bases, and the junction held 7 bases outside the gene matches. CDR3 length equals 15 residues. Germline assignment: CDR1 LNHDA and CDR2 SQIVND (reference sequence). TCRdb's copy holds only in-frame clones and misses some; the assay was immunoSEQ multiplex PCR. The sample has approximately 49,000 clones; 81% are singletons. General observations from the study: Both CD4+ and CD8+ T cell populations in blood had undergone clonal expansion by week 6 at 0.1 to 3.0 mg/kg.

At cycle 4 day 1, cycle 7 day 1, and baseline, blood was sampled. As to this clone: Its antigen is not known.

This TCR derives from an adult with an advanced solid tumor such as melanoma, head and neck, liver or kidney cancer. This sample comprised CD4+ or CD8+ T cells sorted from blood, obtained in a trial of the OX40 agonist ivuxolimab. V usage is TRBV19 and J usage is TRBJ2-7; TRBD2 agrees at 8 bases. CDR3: CASSALAGNSYEQYF. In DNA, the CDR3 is TGTGCCAGTAGCGCTTTAGCGGGGAACTCCTACGAGCAGTACTTC.